Shown below are 2 T cell receptor beta chains from a single sample sequenced in a study of blood T cell repertoires in COVID-19. Profiled with immunoSEQ multiplex PCR; TCRdb holds only in-frame clones, not every one. The profile shows 56,000 or so clones, over 75% of them singletons. The sequencing sample was made of peripheral blood. All receptors derive from a human donor in a cohort sampled during active COVID-19.

V usage is TRBV5-1 and J usage is TRBJ2-3, with D possibly being TRBD1 (6 bases). Germline V CDR1 and CDR2: SGHRS, YFSETQ. V gave up 4 bases and J gave up 2 bases, with 14 bases separating them. This CDR3 has 15 residues. Here the CDR3 reads CASSQGGQTTDTQYF. CDR3 in DNA: TGCGCCAGCAGCCAGGGCGGACAGACCACAGATACGCAGTATTTT. Combining the CDR3 with reference TRBV5-1 and TRBJ2-3 gives the whole variable domain KAGVTQTPRYLIKTRGQQVTLSCSPISGHRSVSWYQQTPGQGLQFLFEYFSETQRNKGNFPGRFSGRQFSNSRSEMNVSTLELGDSALYLCASSQGGQTTDTQYFGPGTRLTVL.

This clone was detected only a few times. This chain links TRBV7-9 with TRBJ1-3; D unresolved. Germline V gene lookup returns CDR1 SEHNR and CDR2 FQNEAQ (reference sequence). The V end was cut by 11 bases, the J end by 0 bases, with 11 bases between. This CDR3 is 13 amino acids long. CDR3 region: CAHGVFSGNTIYF. Here the CDR3 DNA reads TGTGCCCACGGAGTTTTCTCTGGAAACACCATATATTTT.